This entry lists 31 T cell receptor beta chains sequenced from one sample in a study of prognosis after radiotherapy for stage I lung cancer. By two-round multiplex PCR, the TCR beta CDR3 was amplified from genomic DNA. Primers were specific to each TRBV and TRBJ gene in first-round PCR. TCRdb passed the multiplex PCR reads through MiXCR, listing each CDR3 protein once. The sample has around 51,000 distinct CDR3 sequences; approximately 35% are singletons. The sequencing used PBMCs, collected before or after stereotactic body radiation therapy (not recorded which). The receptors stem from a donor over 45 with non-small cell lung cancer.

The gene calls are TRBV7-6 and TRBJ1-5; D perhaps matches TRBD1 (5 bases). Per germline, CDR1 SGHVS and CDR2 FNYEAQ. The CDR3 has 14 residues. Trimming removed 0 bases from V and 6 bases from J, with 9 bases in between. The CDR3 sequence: CASSLASGVQPQHF. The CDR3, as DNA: TGTGCCAGCAGCTTAGCGTCGGGGGTTCAGCCCCAGCATTTT.

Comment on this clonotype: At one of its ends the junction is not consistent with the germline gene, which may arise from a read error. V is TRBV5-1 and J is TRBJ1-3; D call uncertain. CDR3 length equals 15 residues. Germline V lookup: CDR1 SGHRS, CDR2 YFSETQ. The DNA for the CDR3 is TGCGCCAGCAGATTGGAGATGGAATCTGGAAACACCATATATTTT. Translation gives CASRLEMESGNTIYF.

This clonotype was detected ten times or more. DNA for the CDR3: TGTGCCAGCAGTAATCGACAGGGTCTCGACAATGAGCAGTTCTTC. This gives the protein CASSNRQGLDNEQFF. This chain joins TRBV6-1 and TRBJ2-1; 7 nucleotides line up with TRBD1. The CDR3 extends over 15 amino acids. The germline gives CDR1 MNHNS, CDR2 SASEGT. V lost 5 bases, J lost 5 bases, and 9 bases stayed unmatched.

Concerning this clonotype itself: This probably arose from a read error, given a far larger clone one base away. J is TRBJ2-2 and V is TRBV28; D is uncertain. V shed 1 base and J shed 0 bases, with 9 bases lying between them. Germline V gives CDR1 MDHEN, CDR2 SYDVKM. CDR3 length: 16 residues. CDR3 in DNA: TGTGCCAGCAGTTTATTTGGGATGGCGAACACCGGGGAGCTGTTTTTT. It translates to CASSLFGMANTGELFF.

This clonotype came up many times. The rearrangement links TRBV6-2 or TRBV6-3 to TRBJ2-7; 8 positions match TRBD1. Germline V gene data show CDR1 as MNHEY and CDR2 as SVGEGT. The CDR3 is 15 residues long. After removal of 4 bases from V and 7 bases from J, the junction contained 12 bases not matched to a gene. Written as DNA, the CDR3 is TGTGCCAGCAGTTCCACGGGACAGGAGTTGTCTGAGCAGTACTTC. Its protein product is CASSSTGQELSEQYF.

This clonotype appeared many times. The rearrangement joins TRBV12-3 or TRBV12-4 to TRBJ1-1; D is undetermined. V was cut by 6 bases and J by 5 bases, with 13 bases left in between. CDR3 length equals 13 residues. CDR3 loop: CASRRIGGTEAFF. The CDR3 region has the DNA TGTGCCAGCAGGAGAATTGGCGGGACTGAAGCTTTCTTT.

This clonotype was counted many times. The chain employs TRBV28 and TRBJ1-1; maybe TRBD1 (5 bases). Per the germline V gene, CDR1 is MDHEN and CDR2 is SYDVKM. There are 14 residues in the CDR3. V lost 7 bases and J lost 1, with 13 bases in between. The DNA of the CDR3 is TGTGCCAGCACCCGGGGACGTAGGAACACTGAAGCTTTCTTT. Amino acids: CASTRGRRNTEAFF.

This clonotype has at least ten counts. CDR3 amino acids: CASSLISPADTQYF. CDR3 bases: TGTGCCAGCAGTTTAATCTCCCCTGCAGATACGCAGTATTTT. The chain combines TRBV12-3 or TRBV12-4 with TRBJ2-3; D is ambiguous. The CDR3 is made up of 14 amino acids. V lost 2 bases and J lost 4, with 10 bases in between.

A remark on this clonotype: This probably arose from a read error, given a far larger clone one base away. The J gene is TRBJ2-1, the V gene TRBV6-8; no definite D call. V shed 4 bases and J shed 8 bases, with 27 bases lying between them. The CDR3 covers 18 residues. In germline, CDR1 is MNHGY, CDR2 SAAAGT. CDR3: CASSSVSGAQEGWHEQFF. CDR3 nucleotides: TGTGCCAGCAGTTCAGTGAGTGGAGCGCAGGAAGGGTGGCATGAGCAGTTCTTC.

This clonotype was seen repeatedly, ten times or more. The CDR3 bases are TGCGCCAGCAGCGGGGGACTAGCGGGGCGCAATGAGCAGTTCTTC. Protein product: CASSGGLAGRNEQFF. J is TRBJ2-1 and V is TRBV5-1; 13 bases are shared with TRBD2. The CDR3 is 15 amino acids. The V and J ends lost 4 bases and 6 bases, in that order; junction bases with no gene match: 4. Germline CDR1 reads SGHRS; CDR2 reads YFSETQ.

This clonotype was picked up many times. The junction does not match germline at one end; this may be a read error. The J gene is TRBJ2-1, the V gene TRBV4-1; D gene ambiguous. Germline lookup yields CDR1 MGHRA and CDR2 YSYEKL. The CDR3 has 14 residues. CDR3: CASSPRSGYNEQFF. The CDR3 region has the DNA TGTGCCAGCAGCCCCCGGTCCGGTTACAATGAGCAGTTCTTC.

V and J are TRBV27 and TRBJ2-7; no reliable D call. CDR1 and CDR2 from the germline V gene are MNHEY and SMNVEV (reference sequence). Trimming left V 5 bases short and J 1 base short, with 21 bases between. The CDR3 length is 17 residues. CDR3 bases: TGTGCCAGCAGTCCCTCTGTGGGCAGGTGGCTATCCTACGAGCAGTACTTC. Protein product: CASSPSVGRWLSYEQYF.

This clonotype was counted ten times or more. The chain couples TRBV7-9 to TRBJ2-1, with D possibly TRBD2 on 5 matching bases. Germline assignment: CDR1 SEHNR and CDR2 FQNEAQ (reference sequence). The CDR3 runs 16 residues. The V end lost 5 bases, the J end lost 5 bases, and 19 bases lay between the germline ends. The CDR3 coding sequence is TGTGCCAGCAGCAGGACTGTCCCATCCCATGACAATGAGCAGTTCTTC. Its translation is CASSRTVPSHDNEQFF.

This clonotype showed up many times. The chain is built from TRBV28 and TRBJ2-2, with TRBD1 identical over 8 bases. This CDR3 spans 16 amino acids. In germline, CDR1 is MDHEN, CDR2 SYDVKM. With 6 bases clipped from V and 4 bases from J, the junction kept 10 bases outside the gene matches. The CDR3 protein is CASRGGTGRLTGELFF. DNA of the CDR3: TGTGCCAGCAGGGGCGGGACAGGACGGCTCACCGGGGAGCTGTTTTTT.

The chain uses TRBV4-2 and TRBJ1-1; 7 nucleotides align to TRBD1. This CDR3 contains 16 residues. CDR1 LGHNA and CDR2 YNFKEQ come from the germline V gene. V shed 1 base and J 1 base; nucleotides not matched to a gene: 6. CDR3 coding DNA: TGTGCCAGCAGCCAAGGGATGCGACAGGGGAACACTGAAGCTTTCTTT. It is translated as CASSQGMRQGNTEAFF.

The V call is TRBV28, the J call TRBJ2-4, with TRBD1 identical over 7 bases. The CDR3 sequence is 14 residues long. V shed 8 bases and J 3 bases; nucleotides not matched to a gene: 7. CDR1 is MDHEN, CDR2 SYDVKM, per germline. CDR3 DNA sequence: TGTGCCAGCGCTCCCGGGACAGACAAAAACATTCAGTACTTC. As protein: CASAPGTDKNIQYF.

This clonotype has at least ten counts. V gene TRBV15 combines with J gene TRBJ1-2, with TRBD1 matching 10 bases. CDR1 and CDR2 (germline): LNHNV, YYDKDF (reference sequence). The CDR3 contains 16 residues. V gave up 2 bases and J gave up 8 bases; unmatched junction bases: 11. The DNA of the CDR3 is TGTGCCACCAGCAGAATAGCGGGACAGGGGAGCAAAGGCTACACCTTC. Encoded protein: CATSRIAGQGSKGYTF.

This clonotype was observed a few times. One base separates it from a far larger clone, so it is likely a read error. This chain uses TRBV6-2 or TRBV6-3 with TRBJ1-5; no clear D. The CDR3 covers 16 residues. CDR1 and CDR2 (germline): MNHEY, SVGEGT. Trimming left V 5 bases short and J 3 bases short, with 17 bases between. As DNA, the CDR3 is TGTGCCAGCAGTGACCGGGCAGCTTATATCAATCAGCCCCAGCATTTT. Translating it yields CASSDRAAYINQPQHF.

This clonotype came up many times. CDR3 nucleotides: TGTGCCAGCAGCTTGACTGGCGAGACTAGCGGGATCAGGGGCTACGAGCAGTACTTC. Protein sequence: CASSLTGETSGIRGYEQYF. This chain uses TRBV5-5 with TRBJ2-7, with TRBD2 identical over 11 bases. This CDR3 comprises 19 residues. CDR1 is SGHKS and CDR2 is YYEKEE in the germline V gene (reference sequence). Losses at the gene ends were 1 base for V and 3 bases for J; bases not matched to a gene: 15. Variable domain in full (rest from reference TRBV5-5 and TRBJ2-7): DAGVTQSPTHLIKTRGQQVTLRCSPISGHKSVSWYQQVLGQGPQFIFQYYEKEERGRGNFPDRFSARQFPNYSSELNVNALLLGDSALYLCASSLTGETSGIRGYEQYFGPGTRLTVT.

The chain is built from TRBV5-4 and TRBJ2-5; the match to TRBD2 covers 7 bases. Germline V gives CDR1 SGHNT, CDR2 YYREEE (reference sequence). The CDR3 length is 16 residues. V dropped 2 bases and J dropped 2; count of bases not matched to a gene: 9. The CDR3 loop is CASSFREGGPQETQYF. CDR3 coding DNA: TGTGCCAGCAGCTTTAGAGAGGGAGGGCCACAAGAGACCCAGTACTTC.

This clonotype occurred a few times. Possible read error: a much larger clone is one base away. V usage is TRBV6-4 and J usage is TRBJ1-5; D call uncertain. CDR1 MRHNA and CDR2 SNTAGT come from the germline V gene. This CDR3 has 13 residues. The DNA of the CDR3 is TGTGCCAGCAGTGAACGTCCGTATCATCCCCAGCATTTT. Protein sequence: CASSERPYHPQHF.

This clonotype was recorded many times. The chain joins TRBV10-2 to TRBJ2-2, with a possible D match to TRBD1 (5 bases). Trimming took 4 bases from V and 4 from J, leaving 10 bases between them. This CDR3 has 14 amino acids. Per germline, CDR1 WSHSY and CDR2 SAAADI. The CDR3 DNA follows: TGCGCCAGCAGTGCAGGGATGCTCACCGGGGAGCTGTTTTTT. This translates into CASSAGMLTGELFF.

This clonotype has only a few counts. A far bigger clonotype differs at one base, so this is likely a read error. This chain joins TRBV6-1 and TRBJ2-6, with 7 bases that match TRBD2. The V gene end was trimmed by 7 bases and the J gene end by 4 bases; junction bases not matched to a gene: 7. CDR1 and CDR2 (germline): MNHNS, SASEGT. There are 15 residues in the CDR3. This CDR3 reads CASIFSGSGANVLTF. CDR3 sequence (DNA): TGTGCCAGCATTTTTAGCGGGTCGGGGGCCAACGTCCTGACTTTC.

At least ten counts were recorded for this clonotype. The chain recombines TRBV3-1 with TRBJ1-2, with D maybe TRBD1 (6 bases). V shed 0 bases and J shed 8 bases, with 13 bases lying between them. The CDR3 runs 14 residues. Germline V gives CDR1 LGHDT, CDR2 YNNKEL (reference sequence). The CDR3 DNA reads TGTGCCAGCAGCCAAGATCGGGCCGGGGGCGGCTACACCTTC. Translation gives CASSQDRAGGGYTF.

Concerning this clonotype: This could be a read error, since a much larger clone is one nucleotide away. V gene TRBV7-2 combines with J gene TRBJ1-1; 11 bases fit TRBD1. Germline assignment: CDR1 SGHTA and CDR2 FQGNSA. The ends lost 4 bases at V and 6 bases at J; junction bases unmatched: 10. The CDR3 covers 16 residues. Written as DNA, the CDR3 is TGTGCCAGCAGCTGGGGACAGGGGGGTATTAGTGCTGAAGCTTTCTTT. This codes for CASSWGQGGISAEAFF. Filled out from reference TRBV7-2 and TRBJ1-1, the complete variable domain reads GAGVSQSPSNKVTEKGKDVELRCDPISGHTALYWYRQSLGQGLEFLIYFQGNSAPDKSGLPSDRFSAERTGGSVSTLTIQRTQQEDSAVYLCASSWGQGGISAEAFFGQGTRLTVV.

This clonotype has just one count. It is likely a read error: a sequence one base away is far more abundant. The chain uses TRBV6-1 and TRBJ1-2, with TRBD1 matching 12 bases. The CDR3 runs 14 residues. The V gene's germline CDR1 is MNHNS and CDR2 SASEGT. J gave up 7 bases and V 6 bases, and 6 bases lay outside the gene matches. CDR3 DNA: TGTGCCAGCAGCGAGGGACAGGGGGCAGCTGGCTACACCTTC. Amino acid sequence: CASSEGQGAAGYTF.

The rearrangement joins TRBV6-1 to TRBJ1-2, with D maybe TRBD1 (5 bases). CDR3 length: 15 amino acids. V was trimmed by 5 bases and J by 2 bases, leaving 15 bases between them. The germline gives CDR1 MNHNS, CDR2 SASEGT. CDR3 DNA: TGTGCCAGCAGTACAACCGGGACGGCAAACTATGGCTACACCTTC. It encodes CASSTTGTANYGYTF.

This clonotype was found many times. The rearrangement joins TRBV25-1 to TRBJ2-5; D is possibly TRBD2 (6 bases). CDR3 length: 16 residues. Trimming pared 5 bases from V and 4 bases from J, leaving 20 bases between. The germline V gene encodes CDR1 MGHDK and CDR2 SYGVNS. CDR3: CASSPRGGNLGETQYF. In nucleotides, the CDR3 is TGTGCCAGCAGTCCGAGGGGCGGGAATTTAGGAGAGACCCAGTACTTC.

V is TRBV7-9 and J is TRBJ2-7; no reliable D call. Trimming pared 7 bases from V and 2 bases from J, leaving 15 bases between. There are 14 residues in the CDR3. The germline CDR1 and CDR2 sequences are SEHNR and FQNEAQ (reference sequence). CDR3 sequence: CASTGAVRTYEQYF. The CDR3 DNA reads TGTGCCAGCACCGGAGCCGTCAGAACCTACGAGCAGTACTTC.

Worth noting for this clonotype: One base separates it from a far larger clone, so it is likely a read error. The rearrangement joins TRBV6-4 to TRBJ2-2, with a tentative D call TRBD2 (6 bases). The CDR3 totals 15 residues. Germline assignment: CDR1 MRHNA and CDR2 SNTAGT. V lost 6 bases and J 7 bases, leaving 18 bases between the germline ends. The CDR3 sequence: CASSFNGRVGGELFF. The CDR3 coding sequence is TGTGCCAGCAGCTTTAACGGGAGAGTAGGCGGGGAGCTGTTTTTT.

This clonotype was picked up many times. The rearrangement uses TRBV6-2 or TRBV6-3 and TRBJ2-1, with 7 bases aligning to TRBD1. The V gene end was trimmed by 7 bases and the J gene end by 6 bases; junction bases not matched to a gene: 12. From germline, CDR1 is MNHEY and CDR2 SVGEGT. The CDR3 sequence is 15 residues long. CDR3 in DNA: TGTGCCAGCACTATTCTTAGACAGGGCCTCAATGAGCAGTTCTTC. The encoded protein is CASTILRQGLNEQFF.